The following is a T cell receptor beta chain sequence with its context. Its cognate antigen is unknown. This entry is derived from a study of Siglec-9 on CD8 T cells in melanoma. Study-wide results and limits: An effector memory CD8+ T-cell subset seemingly accumulating in melanoma was reportedly marked and regulated by Siglec-9.

V was pared by 4 bases and J by 8 bases, with 21 bases of the junction left unmatched. Germline CDR1 SGHDT, CDR2 YYEEEE. The CDR3 has 18 amino acids. Clones were read by immunoSEQ multiplex PCR, and TCRdb kept only the in-frame ones, dropping some. Of roughly 30,000 clones in the sample, 80% are singletons; the top ten hold less than 7%. Source material: Siglec-9- CD8+ T cells sorted from blood. V and J are TRBV5-6 and TRBJ1-2, with 9 bases fitting TRBD1. This TCR was recovered from a human donor in good health. The DNA for the CDR3 is TGTGCCAGCAGCCCCGACGGAGGGACAGGGTTATCCCGGAGGGGCTACACCTTC. Residues: CASSPDGGTGLSRRGYTF.